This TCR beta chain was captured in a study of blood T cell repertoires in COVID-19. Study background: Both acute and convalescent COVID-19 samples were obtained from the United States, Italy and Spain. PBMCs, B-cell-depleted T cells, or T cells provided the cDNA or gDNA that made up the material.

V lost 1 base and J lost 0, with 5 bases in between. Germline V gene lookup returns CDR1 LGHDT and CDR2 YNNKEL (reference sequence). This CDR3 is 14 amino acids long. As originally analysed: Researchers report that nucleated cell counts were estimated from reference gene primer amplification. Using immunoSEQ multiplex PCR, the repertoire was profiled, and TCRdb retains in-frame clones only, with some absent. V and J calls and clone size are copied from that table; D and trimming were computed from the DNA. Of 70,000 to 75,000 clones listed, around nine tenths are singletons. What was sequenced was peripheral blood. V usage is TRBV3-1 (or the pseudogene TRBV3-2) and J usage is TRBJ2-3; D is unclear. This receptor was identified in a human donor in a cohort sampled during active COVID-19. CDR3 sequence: CASSQVRSTDTQYF. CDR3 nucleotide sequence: TGTGCCAGCAGCCAAGTCCGGAGCACAGATACGCAGTATTTT.